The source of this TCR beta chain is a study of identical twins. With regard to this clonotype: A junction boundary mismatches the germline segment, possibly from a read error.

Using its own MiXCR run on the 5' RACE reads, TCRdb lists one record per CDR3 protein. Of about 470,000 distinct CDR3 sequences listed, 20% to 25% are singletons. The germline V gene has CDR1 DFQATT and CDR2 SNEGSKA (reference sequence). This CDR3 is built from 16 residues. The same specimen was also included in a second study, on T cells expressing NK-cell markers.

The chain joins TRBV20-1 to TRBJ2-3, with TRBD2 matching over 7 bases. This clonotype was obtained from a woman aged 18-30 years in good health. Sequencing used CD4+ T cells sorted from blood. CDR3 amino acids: CCASRRSGVIGDTQYF. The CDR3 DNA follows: TGCTGTGCTAGTCGAAGAAGCGGGGTGATAGGGGATACGCAGTATTTT.